This T cell receptor beta chain emerged from a study of radiation and T cells in renal cell carcinoma (dated by TCRdb to the early 2020s). For the wider study: Samples came from a clinical trial, in which primary renal cell carcinomas received 15 Gy stereotactic body radiation therapy followed by nephrectomy 4 weeks later. A total of about 3.8 million unique CDR3 nucleotide sequences, encoding roughly 3,000,000 unique CDR3 amino acid sequences, were found across all 50 or so samples. A total of around 50 samples underwent TCR beta sequencing, made up of around 26 tumors and roughly 27 peripheral blood samples. The research as a whole found: Dynamics of the blood repertoire were not tracked past 4 weeks after treatment. Top tumor clonotypes rose in blood from baseline to 2 weeks post-radiation, then contracted by 4 weeks, suggesting transient expansion of tumor-resident clones. Because the trial had a single-armed design, the trial could not examine how radiation dose or scheduling affected the TCR repertoire. Because pretreatment tumor biopsies were not available, the study could not determine whether clonotypes were already present within the tumor at baseline.

Points on this clone: Its antigen is still unknown. The record has no base qualities; no much larger clone is one base away.

The label giving this sample's time point can be read as: blood 2 weeks post-SBRT. Taken with the paper, the label for treatment or condition translates to: 15 Gy SBRT to primary tumor, nephrectomy 4 weeks later. Serial peripheral blood from radiation-treated patients was sampled at baseline, 2 weeks and 4 weeks after SBRT to track tumor-enriched clonotypes. All patients had renal cell carcinoma with clear cell pathology. The QIAamp DNA Blood Mini Kit (Qiagen) was used to prepare genomic DNA for TCR sequencing. The analyses included only samples that passed all quality control checks. V trim: 0 bases; J trim: 3 bases; unmatched bases: 7. CDR1 and CDR2 were assigned from the germline V gene as SGDLS and YYNGEE. The CDR3 runs 16 amino acids, cysteine and phenylalanine included. CDR3 DNA is the only sequence kept; it has 48 bases, read in frame from the first base. The immunoSEQ kit was used, according to the manufacturer's recommendations, to generate TCR beta libraries from genomic DNA. To prepare libraries, a first multiplex PCR with proprietary primers was run, followed by a second PCR that added unique barcodes, and a bead cleanup was done after each round. A positive control reaction and a negative control reaction, both provided in the kit, were run with every batch of samples. The final libraries underwent checking on an Agilent 4200 TapeStation D1000 ScreenTape, volumetric pooling, and quantification by qPCR. Sequencing was performed on an Illumina NextSeq500 with a MidOutput 150-cycle cartridge, and 156 Read1 and 15 Index1 cycles were run with kit custom primers. The pooled library was loaded at 1.0 pM, and around 22% PhiX control was spiked in. From the authors' description of their analysis: Vendor-processed data were analyzed in R, and a clonotype was defined as all T cells sharing the same CDR3 nucleotide sequence. In the clone abundance analyses, frequencies were normalized to the 10,000 most abundant clones in each sample. Public T cell clones, averaging fewer than five per sample, were removed before analysis. An abundance difference of at least 32-fold between compartments was the criterion for calling clonotypes tumor-enriched or baseline blood-enriched. A beta-binomial differential abundance model was used to identify clonotypes that were expanded or contracted between blood time points. Similarity between tumor and blood repertoires was quantified using the Baroni-Urbani and Buser coefficient, and groups were compared with two-tailed Wilcoxon tests in R. What TCRdb holds here is the immuneACCESS table cut down to in-frame rearrangements. Part of the clones is not present; checked against another copy, under half of the missing clones reflect an unresolved V gene, and the others are unexplained. The V and J calls and clone size were taken over from that table, and D and trimming were inferred from the DNA. Recorded for this sample are about 130,000 clones; approximately 90% of them occurred a single time. Jointly, the top ten make up about 5% of the sample.

The rearrangement combines TRBV9 with TRBJ1-1; TRBD1 agrees with 8 junctional bases. The TCR originated in an older woman with renal cell carcinoma. The starting material was blood, obtained from a patient whose treatment included radiotherapy and nephrectomy. The CDR3 protein is CASSVADRGMDTEAFF. The DNA sequence reads TGTGCCAGCAGCGTAGCTGACAGGGGAATGGACACTGAAGCTTTCTTT. With the portions outside the CDR3 filled from the reference TRBV9 and TRBJ1-1 genes, the complete variable region becomes DSGVTQTPKHLITATGQRVTLRCSPRSGDLSVYWYQQSLDQGLQFLIQYYNGEERAKGNILERFSAQQFPDLHSELNLSSLELGDSALYFCASSVADRGMDTEAFFGQGTRLTVV.